This T cell receptor (beta chain) derives from a study of regulatory T cells in long-lasting Graves disease. Noted time point: newly diagnosed GD, antithyroid drugs for less than 3 months. From PBMCs, RNA was extracted and then used to make the TCR library. Peripheral blood, 7.5 to 9 milliliters of it, was drawn into EDTA tubes. The CDR3 length is 17 residues. V was clipped by 4 bases and J by 3 bases; unmatched bases: 8. Germline CDR1 and CDR2: DFQATT and SNEGSKA (reference sequence). Arm-PCR of CDR3 regions with iRepertoire HTBI primers generated TCR beta libraries. TCRdb recomputed calls from the multiplex PCR reads with MiXCR, one row per CDR3 protein. Of hundreds of thousands of distinct CDR3 sequences listed, around 12% are singletons. In its sample, this clonotype was seen a few times. The antigen remains undetermined. Regarding the study as a whole: Preferential use of TRBV28, TRBJ1-2 and TRBJ2-5 was seen in persistent disease.

This sample also belongs to another study, concerning T cells in Graves' hyperthyroidism and ophthalmopathy. In that study: The definition of stable Graves' hyperthyroidism was no ophthalmopathy progression within 18 months. Uncontrolled infection, other autoimmune disease, pregnancy and lactation each barred patients from inclusion.

The chain carries TRBV20-1 and TRBJ2-1; TRBD2 matches at 14 bases. The TCR comes from a woman in her thirties with Graves disease. The material sequenced was peripheral blood mononuclear cells (PBMCs), taken at new diagnosis, from a patient treated with antithyroid drugs. This CDR3 reads CSAKGLAGAGSYNEQFF. CDR3 in DNA: TGCAGTGCTAAGGGACTAGCGGGAGCGGGAAGCTACAATGAGCAGTTCTTC.